This entry concerns a single TCR beta chain. Despite likely unrecorded immune exposures, the donors were nominally healthy at the time of sampling. Germline V lookup: CDR1 LNHDA, CDR2 SQIVND (reference sequence). V was pared by 5 bases and J by 12 bases, with 13 bases of the junction left unmatched. The CDR3 totals 14 residues. The primer mix had 60 Vbeta and 13 Jbeta primers. Repertoires were generated with immunoSEQ multiplex PCR, while TCRdb's copy carries only in-frame clones and drops some. The sample records roughly 190,000 clones, roughly 13% being singletons. This sample was taken from a study of cytomegalovirus exposure and HLA in healthy donors.

The chain links TRBV19 to TRBJ2-3; TRBD1 agrees at 8 bases. The sequenced sample was PBMCs. This TCR was recovered from a man between 50 and 59 years old in good health and CMV-seropositive. The CDR3 DNA sequence: TGTGCCAGTAGTCCGACGGGACAGGTCTTCCCCCAGTATTTT. It is translated as CASSPTGQVFPQYF.